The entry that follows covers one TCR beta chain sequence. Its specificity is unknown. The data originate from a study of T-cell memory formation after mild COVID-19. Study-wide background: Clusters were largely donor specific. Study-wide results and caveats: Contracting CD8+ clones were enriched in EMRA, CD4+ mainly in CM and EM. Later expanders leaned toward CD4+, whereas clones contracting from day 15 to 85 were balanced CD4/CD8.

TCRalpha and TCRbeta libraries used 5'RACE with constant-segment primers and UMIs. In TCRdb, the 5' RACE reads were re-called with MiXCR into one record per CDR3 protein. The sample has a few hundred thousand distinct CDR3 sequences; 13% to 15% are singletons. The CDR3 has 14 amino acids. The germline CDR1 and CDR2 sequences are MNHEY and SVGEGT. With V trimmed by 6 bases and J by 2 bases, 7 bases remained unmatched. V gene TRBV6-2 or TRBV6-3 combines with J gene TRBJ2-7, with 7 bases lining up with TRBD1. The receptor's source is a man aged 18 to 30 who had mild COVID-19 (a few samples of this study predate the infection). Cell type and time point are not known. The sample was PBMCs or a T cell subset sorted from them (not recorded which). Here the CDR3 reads CASSRYRGTYEQYF. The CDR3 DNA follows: TGTGCCAGCAGCCGGTACAGGGGAACCTACGAGCAGTACTTC.